This T cell receptor (beta chain) derives from a study of OX40 agonist ivuxolimab in advanced cancers. Study at large: Ivuxolimab, an antibody that agonizes OX40 (CD134), was administered to the patients. Partial responses were achieved by three patients: one hepatocellular carcinoma, two cutaneous melanoma.

CDR3 length: 16 amino acids. The V end was cut by 5 bases, the J end by 1 base, with 18 bases between. Germline values: CDR1 SEHNR, CDR2 FQNEAQ (reference sequence). Here immunoSEQ multiplex PCR was the method, and the copy in TCRdb shows in-frame clones only, minus some. The sample has tens of thousands of clones, approximately 94% seen once; the top ten hold approximately 15%. The material sequenced was CD4+ or CD8+ T cells sorted from blood, taken in a trial of the OX40 agonist ivuxolimab. This receptor was obtained from an adult with an advanced solid tumor such as melanoma, head and neck, liver or kidney cancer. The rearrangement links TRBV7-9 to TRBJ2-7; tentative D call: TRBD1 (5 bases). The CDR3 bases are TGTGCCAGCAGCCTAGGGGCGGACATCCTTTCCTACGAGCAGTACTTC. Its protein product is CASSLGADILSYEQYF.